This T cell receptor (beta chain) is from a study of blood T cell repertoires in COVID-19 (TCRdb year 2020). With respect to the entire study: Samples from collaborators originated in the United States, Italy and Spain and spanned both the acute and convalescent phases of COVID-19. The prospective study material was composed of cDNA or gDNA derived from T cells, B-cell-depleted T cells, or PBMCs. A freely available public database, intended as a resource for researchers studying the immune response to SARS-CoV-2, is where the repertoires were released. Samples were obtained from the ongoing ImmuneRACE study (first 160 participants) and from 1,254 subjects provided by 6 global collaborators. Deeply sampled blood TCRbeta repertoires from subjects exposed to, actively infected with, or recovered from COVID-19 were included in the dataset. Where available, HLA class I and class II types were taken from metadata supplied by the sample provider and were not determined by assay-based typing. A de-identified subject ID, COVID-19 status, age in years and sex were almost always included in the sample metadata. Results and caveats for the whole study, not just this receptor: The amount of clinical and demographic metadata varied by source and participant and was provided uncurated.

The CDR3 runs 16 residues from the cysteine to the phenylalanine. The kept DNA is CDR3 alone, 48 bases in frame from the first base. The V end loses 0 bases and the J end loses 0 bases, and a stretch of 11 bases separates them. Taken from the germline V gene (reference sequence), the CDR1 and CDR2 loops are SGHNT and YYREEE. About this clone itself: Its binding antigen is unknown. No much larger clone exists at a distance of one base, and base qualities are not known.

The collaborating institutions used their own protocols to collect whole blood in K2EDTA tubes. For TCRbeta analysis, collaborators shipped samples in one of three forms: frozen whole blood, isolated PBMCs, or DNA extracted from either of those sample types. TCRbeta CDR3 regions were amplified from genomic DNA by means of the immunoSEQ Assay, a bias-controlled multiplex PCR. The original pipeline was this. The number of nucleated cells in each sample was estimated by amplification of reference gene primers within the assay. To quantify the absolute abundance of each unique TCRbeta CDR3 rearrangement, sequence reads were collapsed and filtered. For each sample, productive Simpson clonality was calculated as the square root of Simpson's diversity index over productive rearrangements. Not all clones reach the TCRdb copy of this immuneACCESS table, which keeps in-frame sequences only. Checked studies attribute under half of the gap to unresolved V genes and leave the rest unexplained. From that table come the V and J calls and clone size; the DNA was used to work out D and trimming. This sample is represented by approximately 68,000 clones; about 89% of them were singletons. The ten most abundant clones make up around 13% of the sample.

The sequence links TRBV5-4 to TRBJ2-3; TRBD2 could be the D gene, as 6 bases match. Sequenced input: peripheral blood. This sequence was found in a woman aged 60 to 75 with acute or convalescent COVID-19. Read as DNA, the sequence is TGTGCCAGCAGCTTGGGCGGGACGCCGAGCACAGATACGCAGTATTTT. It is translated as CASSLGGTPSTDTQYF.